This entry lists 23 T cell receptor beta chains sequenced from one sample in a study of blood T cell repertoires in COVID-19. Using immunoSEQ multiplex PCR, the repertoire was profiled, and TCRdb retains in-frame clones only, with some absent. Among about 160,000 clones listed, approximately 80% were seen once. The sequenced material came from peripheral blood. The receptors shown here come from a woman of 80 years or more with acute or convalescent COVID-19.

This clone was seen once. J is TRBJ2-7 and V is TRBV6-5, with 10 bases that match TRBD2. CDR1 is MNHEY and CDR2 is SVGAGI in the germline V gene. The CDR3 is 15 amino acids. J lost 5 bases, V lost 6 bases, and 10 bases had no gene match. The CDR3 nucleotides are TGTGCCAGCAGGGCTCTAGCGGGAGAGGACCACGAGCAGTACTTC. Translated: CASRALAGEDHEQYF.

As DNA, the CDR3 is TGTGCCAGCAGCTTGTTCCAGCAGGGGCCCACAGATACGCAGTATTTT. It specifies CASSLFQQGPTDTQYF. The V and J genes are TRBV5-8 and TRBJ2-3; possibly TRBD1 for D (6 bases). The CDR3 sequence is 16 residues long. CDR1 SGHTS and CDR2 YDEGEE come from the germline V gene. V was cut by 1 base and J by 2 bases, with 14 bases left in between.

Concerning this clone: Within the sample, other DNA sequences also encode this same CDR3. J is TRBJ2-3 and V is TRBV5-1; TRBD1 is a possible D gene (5 bases). In germline, CDR1 is SGHRS, CDR2 YFSETQ. The CDR3 length is 14 residues. V dropped 0 bases and J dropped 6 bases, with 11 bases sitting between them. CDR3: CASSLGSGPDTQYF. For the CDR3, the DNA is TGCGCCAGCAGCTTGGGGTCAGGGCCCGATACGCAGTATTTT. Full variable domain (outside the CDR3, taken from reference TRBV5-1 and TRBJ2-3): KAGVTQTPRYLIKTRGQQVTLSCSPISGHRSVSWYQQTPGQGLQFLFEYFSETQRNKGNFPGRFSGRQFSNSRSEMNVSTLELGDSALYLCASSLGSGPDTQYFGPGTRLTVL.

DNA for the CDR3: TGTGCCAGCAGCTCGGACAGGGGGCGTAGGACCGGGGAGCTGTTTTTT. Its protein is CASSSDRGRRTGELFF. The V and J genes are TRBV7-2 and TRBJ2-2; 11 bases are shared with TRBD1. CDR3 length: 16 residues. With V trimmed by 4 bases and J by 5 bases, 6 bases remained unmatched. CDR1 and CDR2 (germline): SGHTA, FQGNSA.

This chain connects TRBV2 to TRBJ1-3; D gene unclear. Trimming removed 4 bases at V and 0 bases at J, with 7 bases between. The CDR3 spans 14 residues. CDR1 is SNHLY, CDR2 FYNNEI, per germline. The CDR3 DNA is TGTGCCAGCAGTGGTCAGATCTCTGGAAACACCATATATTTT. Translation gives CASSGQISGNTIYF.

This sequence joins TRBV11-2 and TRBJ1-2; the D gene is possibly TRBD1 (5 bases). Trimming removed 4 bases at V and 10 bases at J, with 13 bases between. The CDR3 is 12 residues long. In germline, CDR1 is SGHAT, CDR2 FQNNGV. The CDR3 reads CASSSAQGVYTF. In DNA form, the CDR3 reads TGTGCCAGCAGCTCAGCCCAGGGTGTCTACACCTTC.

This clone was recorded a few times. This rearrangement joins TRBV4-1 to TRBJ2-2; D ambiguous. CDR1 is MGHRA and CDR2 is YSYEKL in the germline V gene. Deletions cut 2 bases from V and 8 bases from J, with 6 bases between. The CDR3 covers 12 residues. The DNA of the CDR3 is TGCGCCAGCAGCCAATTAGTGGGGGAGCTGTTTTTT. This sequence encodes CASSQLVGELFF.

The chain couples TRBV7-2 to TRBJ1-6; no clear D. Trimming cost V 1 base and J 9 bases, with 10 bases left between them. CDR1 and CDR2 (germline): SGHTA, FQGNSA. This CDR3 is 14 amino acids long. The CDR3 region has the DNA TGTGCCAGCAGCTTAGAACAGCGGGGTTCACCCCTCCACTTT. The encoded protein is CASSLEQRGSPLHF.

The chain uses TRBV30 and TRBJ1-2, with TRBD1 as a possible D gene (6 bases). Germline V gives CDR1 GTSNPN, CDR2 SVGIG (reference sequence). This CDR3 region has 13 residues. V was pared by 0 bases and J by 4 bases, with 9 bases between. CDR3 DNA: TGTGCCTGGAGTGTAGGACAGTTCTATGGCTACACCTTC. Amino acids: CAWSVGQFYGYTF.

This clone was recorded a few times. The rearrangement joins TRBV21-1 to TRBJ2-7; the table names TRBD2, a call not compared with the DNA. TRBV21-1 is given as a pseudogene. CDR3 length: 15 residues. The DNA for the CDR3 is TGTGCCAGCAGCACCCCCGGGACGGGGGCCTACGAGCAGTACTTC. This gives the protein CASSTPGTGAYEQYF.

V gene TRBV5-1 combines with J gene TRBJ1-1, with D unclear. This CDR3 contains 12 residues. Germline V gene data show CDR1 as SGHRS and CDR2 as YFSETQ. The V and J ends lost 5 bases and 0 bases respectively, with 5 bases between them. The DNA of the CDR3 is TGCGCCAGCAGTACTATGAACACTGAAGCTTTCTTT. The encoded protein is CASSTMNTEAFF.

V gene TRBV18 combines with J gene TRBJ1-6; 8 bases are shared with TRBD1. V was clipped by 6 bases and J by 7 bases; unmatched bases: 5. Per the germline V gene, CDR1 is KGHSH and CDR2 is LQKENI. The CDR3 sequence is 14 residues long. CDR3 protein: CASSADRVNSPLHF. As DNA, the CDR3 is TGTGCCAGCTCCGCGGACAGGGTAAATTCACCCCTCCACTTT.

This chain uses TRBV29-1 with TRBJ1-1, with 8 nucleotides matching TRBD1. The V segment lost 7 bases and the J segment 4 bases; nucleotides outside the gene matches: 11. The CDR3 runs to 14 residues. From germline, CDR1 is SQVTM and CDR2 ANQGSEA. CDR3 bases: TGCAGCGCACCGCTACAGGGGGGAGGCACTGAAGCTTTCTTT. Its protein product is CSAPLQGGGTEAFF.

This clone has just one count. The chain couples TRBV13 to TRBJ2-3; D is possibly TRBD1 (6 bases). CDR3 size: 16 residues. Trimming left V 5 bases short and J 3 bases short, with 18 bases between. Germline V lookup: CDR1 PRHDT, CDR2 FYEKMQ (reference sequence). The CDR3 region is CASSPIILGATDTQYF. The CDR3, as DNA: TGTGCCAGCAGCCCTATTATCCTGGGGGCTACAGATACGCAGTATTTT. The full variable domain, rest sourced from reference TRBV13 and TRBJ2-3, is AAGVIQSPRHLIKEKRETATLKCYPIPRHDTVYWYQQGPGQDPQFLISFYEKMQSDKGSIPDRFSAQQFSDYHSELNMSSLELGDSALYFCASSPIILGATDTQYFGPGTRLTVL.

The chain joins TRBV5-1 to TRBJ2-7, with a tentative D call TRBD1 (5 bases). Germline-derived CDR1 and CDR2 are SGHRS and YFSETQ. The germline V and J ends were trimmed by 4 bases and 2 bases, with 16 bases remaining between them. The CDR3 contains 15 residues. CDR3 coding DNA: TGCGCCAGCAGCCTACAGGCACACATGACCTACGAGCAGTACTTC. Translated: CASSLQAHMTYEQYF.

The V call is TRBV18, the J call TRBJ2-5; D perhaps matches TRBD2 (6 bases). This CDR3 spans 13 amino acids. Trimming stripped 5 bases from V and 5 bases from J, with 12 bases between. Germline CDR1 is KGHSH and CDR2 is LQKENI. Here the CDR3 reads CASSGGTRETQYF. CDR3 sequence (DNA): TGTGCCAGCTCAGGGGGGACGAGGGAGACCCAGTACTTC.

This rearrangement joins TRBV11-2 to TRBJ2-3; no clear D gene. This CDR3 is 12 amino acids long. CDR1 and CDR2 (germline): SGHAT, FQNNGV. Between the trimmed V and J ends, which lost 5 bases and 6 bases, there was a span of 9 bases. CDR3 nucleotides: TGTGCCAGCAGCAAGCTCCTTGATACGCAGTATTTT. This sequence encodes CASSKLLDTQYF.

The gene calls are TRBV19 and TRBJ1-6; TRBD1 matches 12 bases. CDR3 length: 19 amino acids. The ends lost 5 bases at V and 0 bases at J; junction bases unmatched: 8. Germline V gives CDR1 LNHDA, CDR2 SQIVND (reference sequence). CDR3 bases: TGTGCCAGTAGTCCAAAAGGGACAGGGGGCTTCTCCTATAATTCACCCCTCCACTTT. Protein product: CASSPKGTGGFSYNSPLHF.

This clone was found a few times. This chain links TRBV11-1 with TRBJ1-1; D not certain. Germline loops: CDR1 SGHAT, CDR2 FQDESV (reference sequence). V was cut by 2 bases and J by 1 base, with 11 bases left in between. This CDR3 is built from 15 residues. This chain's CDR3 is CASSLSRLRNTEAFF. In nucleotides, the CDR3 is TGTGCCAGCAGCTTATCGAGACTAAGGAACACTGAAGCTTTCTTT.

This rearrangement joins TRBV2 to TRBJ1-6; D is perhaps TRBD1 (6 bases). Germline loops: CDR1 SNHLY, CDR2 FYNNEI. V lost 7 bases and J lost 0, with 13 bases in between. CDR3 length: 16 amino acids. CDR3 protein: CASTRQDFSYNSPLHF. CDR3 in DNA: TGTGCCAGCACAAGACAGGACTTCTCCTATAATTCACCCCTCCACTTT.

A word on this clone: One end of the junction does not line up with germline, which may come from a read error. The chain recombines TRBV23-1 with TRBJ2-7, with 7 bases aligning to TRBD1. TRBV23-1 is an ORF for which the function is uncertain. The CDR3 sequence is 14 residues long. The CDR3 nucleotides are TGCGCCAGCAGTCAGTCGACAGGGTCCTCCGAGCAGTACTTC. Protein sequence: CASSQSTGSSEQYF.

J is TRBJ1-4 and V is TRBV19; TRBD1 aligns across 10 bases. The CDR3 is 14 amino acids. Trimming cost V 4 bases and J 8 bases; bases outside gene matches: 4. CDR1 and CDR2 from the germline V gene are LNHDA and SQIVND (reference sequence). This chain's CDR3 is CASSRTGGVEKLFF. CDR3 nucleotides: TGTGCCAGTAGTAGGACAGGGGGTGTGGAAAAACTGTTTTTT.

CDR3 bases: TGTGCCAGTAGTATAGCCGTGAACACTGAAGCTTTCTTT. It codes for CASSIAVNTEAFF. V gene TRBV19 combines with J gene TRBJ1-1; D gene uncertain. The CDR3 has 13 residues. Germline V CDR1 and CDR2: LNHDA, SQIVND (reference sequence). Trimming took 1 base from V and 0 from J, leaving 3 bases between them.